This T cell receptor (beta chain) was observed in a study of response to subunit inactivated influenza vaccine. TCRdb reanalysed the RT-PCR reads using MiXCR and keeps one entry per CDR3 protein. The data contain under 200,000 distinct CDR3 sequences, over 8.5% of them singletons. Notes on the study in general: A suggestion made by the authors is that each seasonal influenza vaccination recruits few new T cells.

This clonotype appeared many times. What it binds is not known. Germline assignment: CDR1 ENHRY and CDR2 SYGVKD. The V end lost 3 bases, the J end lost 2 bases, and 15 bases lay between the germline ends. The CDR3 has 16 residues. The sequencing here drew on CD8+ T cells sorted from PBMCs, taken around 2 years after vaccination. The sequence derives from a man aged 50-75 years who received an inactivated influenza vaccine. The rearrangement joins TRBV10-3 to TRBJ2-3, with a tentative D call TRBD2 (5 bases). The CDR3 DNA reads as TGTGCCATCAGTGATGGCGGGCCAAGAGTCACAGATACGCAGTATTTT. This sequence encodes CAISDGGPRVTDTQYF.